The 22 T cell receptor beta chains listed next were all sequenced from one sample in a study of Graves' ophthalmopathy and Graves' hyperthyroidism. The TCR beta CDR3 regions underwent amplification from RNA transcripts. HTBI primers were used in a first-round RT-PCR, which preceded a second-round multiplex PCR. TCRdb fed the multiplex PCR reads into MiXCR, producing one record per CDR3 protein. Of over a million distinct CDR3 sequences in the sample, 35% to 45% were seen once. Sample: peripheral blood or thyroid tissue (not recorded which). These receptors came from an adult man with Graves' hyperthyroidism.

This clonotype was seen at least ten times. DNA for the CDR3: TGTGCCAGCAGCTTAGTCAGAAATAACGCTCGGAACACTGAAGCTTTCTTT. It translates to CASSLVRNNARNTEAFF. The V call is TRBV7-9, the J call TRBJ1-1; D is unclear. The CDR3 runs 17 residues. Germline CDR1 SEHNR, CDR2 FQNEAQ (reference sequence). Trimming took off 1 base at V and 1 base at J, with 16 bases between the two ends.

The V call is TRBV18, the J call TRBJ2-6, with 9 bases lining up with TRBD1. Germline CDR1 KGHSH, CDR2 LQKENI. Unmatched junction bases numbered 5, after V lost 2 bases and J lost 0 bases. CDR3 length: 18 residues. CDR3 coding DNA: TGTGCCAGCTCACCAGGGACAGGGAGGATCTCTGGGGCCAACGTCCTGACTTTC. Encoded protein: CASSPGTGRISGANVLTF.

The chain joins TRBV4-1 to TRBJ1-1; D is perhaps TRBD1 (6 bases). Trimming left V 1 base short and J 8 bases short, with 17 bases between. The germline V gene has CDR1 MGHRA and CDR2 YSYEKL. This CDR3 has 15 residues. CDR3 bases: TGCGCCAGCAGCCAAGTGGACAGCCCAAGTTACGAAGCTTTCTTT. Protein: CASSQVDSPSYEAFF.

With respect to this clonotype: This may stem from a read error, because a much larger clone lies one nucleotide away. A read error is likely, as this CDR3 ends without the conserved phenylalanine or tryptophan. The CDR3 nucleotides read TGTGCCAGCAAACAATCTGGGGCCAACGTCCTGACTTCC. Translating gives CASKQSGANVLTS. V and J are TRBV7-9 and TRBJ2-6; D unresolved. The CDR3 consists of 13 residues. CDR1 SEHNR and CDR2 FQNEAQ come from the germline V gene (reference sequence). V was shortened by 7 bases and J by 1 base, with 5 bases between the two germline ends.

This chain links TRBV10-3 with TRBJ2-5; D might be TRBD1 (5 bases). Trimming shortened V by 2 bases and J by 5 bases, and 9 bases separated the two germline ends. This CDR3 has 13 residues. Germline V gene lookup returns CDR1 ENHRY and CDR2 SYGVKD. The CDR3 DNA reads as TGTGCCATCAGTGAGAGGGGCAGGGAGACCCAGTACTTC. This gives the protein CAISERGRETQYF.

This chain joins TRBV5-1 and TRBJ1-1, with D possibly TRBD1 on 5 matching bases. The germline CDR1 and CDR2 sequences are SGHRS and YFSETQ. V lost 2 bases and J 8 bases, leaving 13 bases between the germline ends. This CDR3 comprises 13 residues. In nucleotides, the CDR3 is TGCGCCAGCAGCTTTCAGGGAGTCGAGGAAGCTTTCTTT. Translation gives CASSFQGVEEAFF.

At least ten counts were recorded for this clonotype. The CDR3 protein is CASRTGTASSYNSPLHF. The DNA for the CDR3 is TGTGCCAGCCGGACGGGGACAGCAAGCTCCTATAATTCACCCCTCCACTTT. This sequence joins TRBV25-1 and TRBJ1-6; the match to TRBD1 covers 7 bases. The junction had 10 bases not matched to a gene; V was cut back by 8 bases and J by 0 bases. Germline V gives CDR1 MGHDK, CDR2 SYGVNS. This CDR3 has 17 amino acids.

At least ten counts were recorded for this clonotype. The rearrangement links TRBV20-1 to TRBJ1-1, with 7 bases that match TRBD1. The length of the CDR3 is 13 residues. V trimming: 3 bases; J trimming: 5 bases; junction bases outside the gene matches: 6. Germline CDR1 reads DFQATT; CDR2 reads SNEGSKA (reference sequence). CDR3 nucleotide sequence: TGCAGTGCTAGTCGGACAGGCCCAACTGAAGCTTTCTTT. It yields the protein CSASRTGPTEAFF.

The chain joins TRBV10-3 to TRBJ1-5, with 9 positions matching TRBD1. J lost 6 bases, V lost 4 bases, and 13 bases had no gene match. The CDR3 totals 17 residues. CDR1 is ENHRY, CDR2 SYGVKD, per germline. For the CDR3, the DNA is TGTGCCATCAGTGCTGCATCCGGGACAGGGTTCCGTCAGCCCCAGCATTTT. Translated, it gives CAISAASGTGFRQPQHF.

The chain uses TRBV12-3 or TRBV12-4 and TRBJ2-5; TRBD1 aligns across 9 bases. The trim removed 6 bases at V and 4 bases at J, leaving 6 bases unmatched. The CDR3 length is 14 residues. For the CDR3, the DNA is TGTGCCAGCAGCGAACAGGGGGCCGGAGAGACCCAGTACTTC. Translating it yields CASSEQGAGETQYF.

J is TRBJ1-1 and V is TRBV19; 8 positions agree with TRBD1. Losses at the gene ends were 5 bases for V and 6 bases for J; bases not matched to a gene: 8. This CDR3 has 14 residues. Germline CDR1 reads LNHDA; CDR2 reads SQIVND (reference sequence). CDR3 loop: CASSVDRGHSEAFF. DNA of the CDR3: TGTGCCAGTAGTGTCGACAGGGGACATTCTGAAGCTTTCTTT. Full variable domain (rest looked up from reference TRBV19 and TRBJ1-1): DGGITQSPKYLFRKEGQNVTLSCEQNLNHDAMYWYRQDPGQGLRLIYYSQIVNDFQKGDIAEGYSVSREKKESFPLTVTSAQKNPTAFYLCASSVDRGHSEAFFGQGTRLTVV.

The chain joins TRBV20-1 to TRBJ1-5; D not certain. The V end was cut by 2 bases, the J end by 11 bases, with 25 bases between. The CDR3 runs to 16 residues. The germline V gene has CDR1 DFQATT and CDR2 SNEGSKA (reference sequence). The CDR3: CSARPLSKRSQETQHF. The CDR3 bases are TGCAGTGCTAGACCCCTGTCTAAGCGGTCCCAAGAGACCCAGCATTTT.

This clonotype was counted only a few times. The chain is built from TRBV15 and TRBJ1-6; 9 bases agree with TRBD1. The junction had 7 bases not matched to a gene; V was cut back by 5 bases and J by 8 bases. This CDR3 has 15 amino acids. Looked up from germline, CDR1 is LNHNV and CDR2 is YYDKDF (reference sequence). The CDR3 nucleotides are TGTGCCACCAGCCTGGACAGGGGCTGGGATTCACCCCTCCACTTT. It yields the protein CATSLDRGWDSPLHF.

Many counts were recorded for this clonotype. This CDR3 reads CASSLVQGNYEQYF. The CDR3 DNA reads as TGCGCCAGCAGCTTGGTTCAGGGAAACTACGAGCAGTACTTC. The J gene is TRBJ2-7, the V gene TRBV5-1; a possible D gene is TRBD1 (5 bases). The length of the CDR3 is 14 residues. Trimming cost V 0 bases and J 3 bases, with 10 bases left between them. CDR1 is SGHRS and CDR2 is YFSETQ in the germline V gene.

Regarding this clonotype: This may stem from a read error, because a much larger clone lies one nucleotide away. The CDR3: CAGRRTGDTEAFF. In DNA form, the CDR3 reads TGCGCCGGCAGGCGAACAGGGGACACTGAAGCTTTCTTT. The rearrangement uses TRBV4-1 and TRBJ1-1; 7 nucleotides line up with TRBD1. Germline V gene lookup returns CDR1 MGHRA and CDR2 YSYEKL. This CDR3 comprises 13 residues.

CDR3 DNA sequence: TGTGCCAGCAGCCTCGGACAGTCTGCCTGCGAGCAGTACTTC. Translation: CASSLGQSACEQYF. This chain uses TRBV11-2 with TRBJ2-7; D may be TRBD1 (6 bases). Germline loops: CDR1 SGHAT, CDR2 FQNNGV. This CDR3 has 14 residues. The V gene lost 5 bases and the J gene lost 6 bases, with 17 bases spanning the gap. Looking up the rest from reference TRBV11-2 and TRBJ2-7 gives the full variable domain: EAGVAQSPRYKIIEKRQSVAFWCNPISGHATLYWYQQILGQGPKLLIQFQNNGVVDDSQLPKDRFSAERLKGVDSTLKIQPAKLEDSAVYLCASSLGQSACEQYFGPGTRLTVT.

A note on this clonotype: A much more abundant neighbour one base away suggests this may be a read error. The chain combines TRBV12-3 or TRBV12-4 with TRBJ1-6; 7 bases fit TRBD1. This CDR3 is built from 13 residues. CDR3 protein: CASGTEYSSPLHF. The CDR3 coding sequence is TGTGCCAGCGGGACAGAGTATAGTTCACCCCTCCACTTT.

This clonotype has a count of ten or more. CDR3 loop: CASSLDVRGNTIYF. CDR3 bases: TGTGCCAGCAGCTTAGATGTGCGCGGAAACACCATATATTTT. The rearrangement links TRBV11-2 to TRBJ1-3; no firm D call. The V gene's germline CDR1 is SGHAT and CDR2 FQNNGV. The CDR3 is 14 amino acids. Trimming removed 0 bases from V and 4 bases from J, with 7 bases in between.

This clonotype has ten or more counts. The chain is built from TRBV7-2 and TRBJ1-3; weak D call: TRBD1 (5 bases). Trimming stripped 5 bases from V and 8 bases from J, with 22 bases between. The CDR3 extends over 16 amino acids. Germline CDR1 reads SGHTA; CDR2 reads FQGNSA. The CDR3 DNA follows: TGTGCCAGCAGCCCAGAAGTCGGGGCCCTCGAGGACACCATATATTTT. This encodes CASSPEVGALEDTIYF.

Many counts were recorded for this clonotype. The gene calls are TRBV20-1 and TRBJ2-5; 15 nucleotides align to TRBD2. The V gene end was trimmed by 6 bases and the J gene end by 5 bases; junction bases not matched to a gene: 10. CDR3 size: 16 residues. CDR1 and CDR2 from the germline V gene are DFQATT and SNEGSKA (reference sequence). CDR3 coding DNA: TGCAGTGCGTCCGGGACTAGCGGGGGGAGGGCGGAGACCCAGTACTTC. Translation gives CSASGTSGGRAETQYF.

About this clonotype: This may arise from a read error, as a much more abundant clone is one base away. The chain is built from TRBV7-6 and TRBJ2-5, with D unclear. The CDR3 spans 13 residues. Germline V gene sequence: CDR1 SGHVS, CDR2 FNYEAQ. V lost 1 base to trimming and J lost 5 bases, with 8 bases between them. The CDR3 bases are TGTGCCAGCAGCTTAGACCCCTTCGAGACCCAGTACTTC. It is translated as CASSLDPFETQYF.

This clonotype has more than one count but fewer than ten. This rearrangement joins TRBV19 to TRBJ2-7, with D maybe TRBD1 (5 bases). This CDR3 comprises 16 residues. V lost 1 base and J 0 bases, leaving 13 bases between the germline ends. Germline values: CDR1 LNHDA, CDR2 SQIVND (reference sequence). Written as DNA, the CDR3 is TGTGCCAGTAGTATAGTTGTGGTGGACACCTCCTACGAGCAGTACTTC. It encodes CASSIVVVDTSYEQYF.